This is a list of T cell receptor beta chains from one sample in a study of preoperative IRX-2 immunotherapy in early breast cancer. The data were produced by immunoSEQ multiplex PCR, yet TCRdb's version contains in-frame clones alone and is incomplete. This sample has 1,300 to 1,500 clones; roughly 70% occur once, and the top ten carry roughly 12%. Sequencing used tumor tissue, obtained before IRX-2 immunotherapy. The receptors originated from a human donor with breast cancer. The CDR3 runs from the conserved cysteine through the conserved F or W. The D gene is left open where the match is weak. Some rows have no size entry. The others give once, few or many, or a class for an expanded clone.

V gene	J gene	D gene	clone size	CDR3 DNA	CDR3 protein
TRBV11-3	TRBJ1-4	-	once	TGTGCCAGCAGCTCCGGTCGGGTGAGGACACTAGAAAAACTGTTTTTT	CASSSGRVRTLEKLFF
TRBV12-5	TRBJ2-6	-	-	TGTGCTAGTGGTTTGGCTCGGGGTACCTCTGGGGCCAACGTCCTGACTTTC	CASGLARGTSGANVLTF
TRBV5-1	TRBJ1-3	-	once	TGCGCCAGCAGCTTGGGTCAGGCTGGAAACACCATATATTTT	CASSLGQAGNTIYF
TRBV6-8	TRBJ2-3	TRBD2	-	TGTGCCAGCAGTTACGGGCGGGGGATAGATACGCAGTATTTT	CASSYGRGIDTQYF
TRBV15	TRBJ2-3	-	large	TGTGCCACCAGCAGCTGGGGGGGCCGCACAGATACGCAGTATTTT	CATSSWGGRTDTQYF
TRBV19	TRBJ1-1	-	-	TGTGCCAGTAGTATTCGTTCGGGGGACACTGAAGCTTTCTTT	CASSIRSGDTEAFF
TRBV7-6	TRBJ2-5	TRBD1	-	TGTGCCAGCAGCACCCCGACAGGGACAGTTTCGACCCAGTACTTC	CASSTPTGTVSTQYF
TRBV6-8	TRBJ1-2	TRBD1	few	TGTGCCAGCAGTTACTCGGGGAGGAGGGGGCGCGATGGCTACACCTTC	CASSYSGRRGRDGYTF
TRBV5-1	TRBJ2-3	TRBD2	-	TGCGCCAGCAGCTTTGAGGGACTAGACACAGATACGCAGTATTTT	CASSFEGLDTDTQYF
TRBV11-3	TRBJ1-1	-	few	TGTGCCAGCAGCTTATACAGCTCGGTGGGTACTGAAGCTTTCTTT	CASSLYSSVGTEAFF
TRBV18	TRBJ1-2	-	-	TGTGCCAGCTCACCACAGTCGGAGGGGCGGCACTATGGCTACACCTTC	CASSPQSEGRHYGYTF
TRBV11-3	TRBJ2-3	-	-	TGTGCCAGCAGCTCCCGAAGCAGCGGGCCCTCAGATACGCAGTATTTT	CASSSRSSGPSDTQYF
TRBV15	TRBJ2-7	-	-	TGTGCCACCAGCAGAGATCGGCTGGGTGGCGAGCAGTACTTC	CATSRDRLGGEQYF
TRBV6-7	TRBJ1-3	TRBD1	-	TGTGCCACCAGAGACAGGGCCGCGGACACCATATATTTT	CATRDRAADTIYF
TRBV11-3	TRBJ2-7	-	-	TGTGCCAGCAGCCTACGGACGGTCAGCTCCTACGAGCAGTACTTC	CASSLRTVSSYEQYF
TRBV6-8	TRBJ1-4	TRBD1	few	TGTGCCAGCAGCCGCGAAGGGACAGGGAAAACTAATGAAAAACTGTTTTTT	CASSREGTGKTNEKLFF
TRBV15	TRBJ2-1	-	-	TGTGCCACCAGGAGTCGGTTAGGGAGCTCCTACAATGAGCAGTTCTTC	CATRSRLGSSYNEQFF